This T cell receptor beta chain emerged from a study of blood T cell repertoires in COVID-19. For the study at large: Donors in the United States, Italy and Spain gave samples during acute or convalescent COVID-19. The cDNA or gDNA used as material had been derived from T cells, B-cell-depleted T cells, or PBMCs.

Methods used by the authors: Nucleated cell number was recorded as an estimate derived from reference gene primer amplification. Here immunoSEQ multiplex PCR was the method, and the copy in TCRdb shows in-frame clones only, minus some. D and trimming come from the DNA, and the V and J calls and clone size come from that table. The sample includes some 150,000 clones, more than 70% of them seen just once. V was clipped by 1 base and J by 4 bases, with 10 bases between them. This CDR3 has 14 residues. Germline V lookup: CDR1 SGHAT, CDR2 FQNNGV. The sequenced sample consisted of peripheral blood. The receptor was isolated from a woman in her sixties with acute or convalescent COVID-19. The genes are TRBV11-2 and TRBJ2-5; weak D call: TRBD1 (5 bases). The chain's CDR3 is CASSLVGRGETQYF. CDR3 sequence (DNA): TGTGCCAGCAGCTTAGTGGGTAGGGGAGAGACCCAGTACTTC.